Listed below are T cell receptor beta chains from one sample, sequenced in a study of T cells after yellow fever vaccination. TCRdb re-called the 5' RACE reads through MiXCR, storing one row per CDR3 protein. The data show hundreds of thousands of distinct CDR3 sequences, 20% to 25% seen once. This material consisted of PBMCs, taken less than 25 days after the first yellow fever vaccination. Receptors originate from a man between 18 and 35 years old who received the YFV17D yellow fever vaccine. Both conserved end residues are part of each CDR3.

v_call: TRBV6-2/TRBV6-3; cdr3_length: 18; cdr3_aa: CASSHLSGPLGPRTEAFF
v_call: TRBV14; cdr3_length: 13; cdr3_aa: CASSQDVGGGQFF
v_call: TRBV5-1; cdr3_length: 15; cdr3_aa: CASSDPGGTYNEQFF
v_call: TRBV7-2; cdr3_length: 16; cdr3_aa: CASSSWTGGSYNEQFF
v_call: TRBV5-1; cdr3_length: 16; cdr3_aa: CASSSAGTGRTGELFF
v_call: TRBV19; cdr3_length: 14; cdr3_aa: CASSIVGAGYGYTF
v_call: TRBV2; cdr3_length: 11; cdr3_aa: CASRPDTEAFF
v_call: TRBV7-9; cdr3_length: 15; cdr3_aa: CASSLEVPEVGGYTF
v_call: TRBV6-1; cdr3_length: 16; cdr3_aa: CASSPARRQGGSPLHF
v_call: TRBV6-2/TRBV6-3; cdr3_length: 14; cdr3_aa: CASREPPVEEKLFF
v_call: TRBV9; cdr3_length: 14; cdr3_aa: CASSVDPRRDEQFF
v_call: TRBV11-2; cdr3_length: 16; cdr3_aa: CASSARPGTETGELFF
v_call: TRBV5-1; cdr3_length: 14; cdr3_aa: CASSLGLQPREQYF
v_call: TRBV11-2; cdr3_length: 15; cdr3_aa: CASSFGGSRRETQYF
v_call: TRBV4-1; cdr3_length: 14; cdr3_aa: CASSRGEGYQPQHF
v_call: TRBV7-2; cdr3_length: 14; cdr3_aa: CASSQDGDNYGYTF
v_call: TRBV5-1; cdr3_length: 13; cdr3_aa: CASSLGDRGQAFF
v_call: TRBV2; cdr3_length: 14; cdr3_aa: CASGQVTSTDTQYF
v_call: TRBV6-4; cdr3_length: 14; cdr3_aa: CASSDRRGGNEQFF
v_call: TRBV9; cdr3_length: 15; cdr3_aa: CASSVEGGTTDTQYF
v_call: TRBV28; cdr3_length: 16; cdr3_aa: CASSTYRAPYNSPLHF
v_call: TRBV5-1; cdr3_length: 14; cdr3_aa: CASSLVSGFPHQYF
v_call: TRBV20-1; cdr3_length: 14; cdr3_aa: CSARSSGGASEQFF
v_call: TRBV28; cdr3_length: 14; cdr3_aa: CASSPQLGANIQYF
v_call: TRBV24-1; cdr3_length: 17; cdr3_aa: CATSDRGGDSLNEEQFF
v_call: TRBV7-9; cdr3_length: 17; cdr3_aa: CASSAGLAGASSYEQYF
v_call: TRBV7-8; cdr3_length: 16; cdr3_aa: CASSPMLAGSTDTQYF
v_call: TRBV28; cdr3_length: 14; cdr3_aa: CASSMAGNNSPLHF
v_call: TRBV6-1; cdr3_length: 12; cdr3_aa: CASSEVADGYTF
v_call: TRBV14; cdr3_length: 17; cdr3_aa: CASSQPSSGWHTGELFF
v_call: TRBV7-2; cdr3_length: 17; cdr3_aa: CASSRLGLAGDGETQYF
v_call: TRBV20-1; cdr3_length: 14; cdr3_aa: CSARPSEGRNIQYF
v_call: TRBV5-4; cdr3_length: 16; cdr3_aa: CASSSAVTRSYNEQFF
v_call: TRBV9; cdr3_length: 14; cdr3_aa: CASSRVGTRETQYF
v_call: TRBV6-1; cdr3_length: 16; cdr3_aa: CASSEEDRGLREKLFF
v_call: TRBV29-1; cdr3_length: 13; cdr3_aa: CSVVPAGQETQYF
v_call: TRBV7-2; cdr3_length: 17; cdr3_aa: CASSLVLGSLAKNIQYF
v_call: TRBV11-2; cdr3_length: 13; cdr3_aa: CASSFRGFYEQYF
v_call: TRBV19; cdr3_length: 15; cdr3_aa: CASSEGQGATDTQYF
v_call: TRBV6-2/TRBV6-3; cdr3_length: 15; cdr3_aa: CASSYYLGSTGELFF
v_call: TRBV7-8; cdr3_length: 15; cdr3_aa: CASSLAGRENEKLFF
v_call: TRBV6-5; cdr3_length: 16; cdr3_aa: CASSFGYSGNYNEQFF
v_call: TRBV30; cdr3_length: 13; cdr3_aa: CAWMKEGSYEQYF
v_call: TRBV7-7; cdr3_length: 13; cdr3_aa: CASSLDGSRTQYF
v_call: TRBV20-1; cdr3_length: 15; cdr3_aa: CSARTLGGLTDTQYF
v_call: TRBV6-1; cdr3_length: 15; cdr3_aa: CASVSGPTGANVLTF
v_call: TRBV4-3; cdr3_length: 15; cdr3_aa: CASSHVWGMNTEAFF
v_call: TRBV5-1; cdr3_length: 14; cdr3_aa: CASSFRAFGTEAFF
v_call: TRBV4-2; cdr3_length: 20; cdr3_aa: CASSRTLLAGGGSSYNEQFF
v_call: TRBV5-1; cdr3_length: 16; cdr3_aa: CASSSPAGHLNTEAFF
v_call: TRBV12-3/TRBV12-4; cdr3_length: 16; cdr3_aa: CASSYWPAMYQETQYF
v_call: TRBV5-5; cdr3_length: 13; cdr3_aa: CASSLQAVDTQYF
v_call: TRBV7-2; cdr3_length: 14; cdr3_aa: CASSLVTGPYEQYF
v_call: TRBV6-1; cdr3_length: 17; cdr3_aa: CASRLSRWGDLNTEAFF
v_call: TRBV29-1; cdr3_length: 13; cdr3_aa: CSVGLQIYNEQFF
v_call: TRBV4-3; cdr3_length: 14; cdr3_aa: CASSQERVDQPQHF
v_call: TRBV14; cdr3_length: 15; cdr3_aa: CASSQYRGHDGELFF
v_call: TRBV5-1; cdr3_length: 14; cdr3_aa: CASSLGTGTDTQYF
v_call: TRBV7-9; cdr3_length: 12; cdr3_aa: CASSFDSHEQYF